One sample yielded the 8 T cell receptor beta chains listed below, sequenced in a study of OX40 agonist ivuxolimab in advanced cancers. Clones were read by immunoSEQ multiplex PCR, and TCRdb kept only the in-frame ones, dropping some. The sample contains 60,000 to 75,000 clones, 84% of which appear only once. The starting material was CD4+ or CD8+ T cells sorted from blood, obtained in a trial of the OX40 agonist ivuxolimab. These receptors originate from an adult with an advanced solid tumor such as melanoma, head and neck, liver or kidney cancer.

This clone was counted a single time. V is TRBV9 and J is TRBJ2-5; maybe TRBD2 (6 bases). Germline CDR1 SGDLS, CDR2 YYNGEE. Trimming shortened V by 2 bases and J by 5 bases, and 16 bases separated the two germline ends. This CDR3 has 15 amino acids. The DNA for the CDR3 is TGTGCCAGCAGCGTGGGGGGAACAGTCCTGGAGACCCAGTACTTC. Protein: CASSVGGTVLETQYF.

The count of this clone is one. The chain recombines TRBV9 with TRBJ1-3; no clear D. The V gene's germline CDR1 is SGDLS and CDR2 YYNGEE. The ends were cut back, 3 bases at V and 0 bases at J, with 10 bases in the middle. The CDR3 loop spans 15 amino acids. The CDR3 here is CASSAGGVSGNTIYF. DNA for the CDR3: TGTGCCAGCAGCGCCGGAGGAGTCTCTGGAAACACCATATATTTT.

This chain links TRBV28 with TRBJ2-7; 9 bases agree with TRBD2. This CDR3 contains 14 residues. V lost 5 bases and J lost 2; bases outside the gene matches: 4. Germline loops: CDR1 MDHEN, CDR2 SYDVKM. In DNA form, the CDR3 reads TGTGCCAGCAGTCGCTTAGCGGGGGCCTACGAGCAGTACTTC. Protein: CASSRLAGAYEQYF.

This sequence joins TRBV2 and TRBJ1-2; TRBD1 matches 9 bases. In germline, CDR1 is SNHLY, CDR2 FYNNEI. Trimming removed 2 bases from V and 8 bases from J; junction bases left unmatched: 12. The CDR3 totals 16 residues. The CDR3 protein is CASSEQLATGGRGYTF. DNA for the CDR3: TGTGCCAGCAGTGAACAGCTCGCCACAGGGGGCAGGGGCTACACCTTC.

The chain has TRBV7-2 and TRBJ1-6; D perhaps matches TRBD1 (5 bases). The CDR3 consists of 14 residues. Trimming stripped 5 bases from V and 8 bases from J, with 13 bases between. The germline gives CDR1 SGHTA, CDR2 FQGNSA. The DNA of the CDR3 is TGTGCCAGCAGCATAGTGGGGGGTGATTCACCCCTCCACTTT. Encoded protein: CASSIVGGDSPLHF.

The chain joins TRBV27 to TRBJ1-6; 8 bases agree with TRBD1. Germline assignment: CDR1 MNHEY and CDR2 SMNVEV (reference sequence). After removal of 2 bases from V and 9 bases from J, the junction contained 3 bases not matched to a gene. This CDR3 is 14 amino acids long. For the CDR3, the DNA is TGTGCCAGCAGTTTAGCGCAGGGGGCTTCACCCCTCCACTTT. Its protein is CASSLAQGASPLHF.

The rearrangement joins TRBV28 to TRBJ1-5, with a tentative D call TRBD1 (6 bases). Germline CDR1 is MDHEN and CDR2 is SYDVKM. V shed 6 bases and J shed 1 base, with 19 bases lying between them. The CDR3 runs to 17 residues. DNA for the CDR3: TGTGCCAGCAGCCCACCCAACAGGGTCAGGAGCAATCAGCCCCAGCATTTT. It is translated as CASSPPNRVRSNQPQHF.

The genes are TRBV7-2 and TRBJ1-1; 7 nucleotides align to TRBD1. Germline lookup yields CDR1 SGHTA and CDR2 FQGNSA. After removal of 5 bases from V and 0 bases from J, the junction contained 9 bases not matched to a gene. There are 16 residues in the CDR3. DNA for the CDR3: TGTGCCAGCAGCCGTGGACAGGCCTTCATGAACACTGAAGCTTTCTTT. Protein product: CASSRGQAFMNTEAFF.